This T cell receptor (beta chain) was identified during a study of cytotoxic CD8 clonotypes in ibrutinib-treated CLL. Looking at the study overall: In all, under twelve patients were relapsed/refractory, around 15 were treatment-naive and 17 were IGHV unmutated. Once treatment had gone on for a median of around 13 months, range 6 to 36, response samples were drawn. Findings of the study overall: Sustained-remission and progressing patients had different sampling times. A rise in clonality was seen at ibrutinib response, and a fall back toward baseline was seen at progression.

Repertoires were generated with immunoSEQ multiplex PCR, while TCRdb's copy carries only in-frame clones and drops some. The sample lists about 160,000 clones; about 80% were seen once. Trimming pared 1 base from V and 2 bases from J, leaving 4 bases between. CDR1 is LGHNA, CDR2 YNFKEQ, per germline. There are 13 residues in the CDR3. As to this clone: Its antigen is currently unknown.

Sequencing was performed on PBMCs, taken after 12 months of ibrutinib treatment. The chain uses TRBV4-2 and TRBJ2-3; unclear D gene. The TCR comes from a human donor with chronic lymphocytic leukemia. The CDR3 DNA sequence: TGTGCCAGCAGCCAAGCCGTCACAGATACGCAGTATTTT. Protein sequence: CASSQAVTDTQYF.